The rows below give T cell receptor beta chains drawn from one sample of a study of cytomegalovirus exposure and HLA in healthy donors. The table came from immunoSEQ multiplex PCR; TCRdb's copy has only in-frame clones and leaves some out. The sample lists fewer than 200,000 clones, over 80% occurring once. What was sequenced was PBMCs. The receptors were sampled from a woman in her forties or fifties in good health and CMV-seropositive. CDR3s leave out the opening cysteine and the closing phenylalanine or tryptophan.

>TRBV7-2
ASSLGGTDTQY
>TRBV11-2
ASSFNRDRGRGEQF
>TRBV7-3
ASSFGGEGEQF
>TRBV11-2
ASSSRDSNTGELF
>TRBV5-1
ASSLEGSGRYTGELF
>TRBV7-2
ASSLGGTGELF
>TRBV4-3
ASIPRFSGSGDEQF
>TRBV6-5
AATEADTQY
>TRBV25-1
ASSPTAGTSGRLGEQF
>TRBV29-1
SVESAGSYNEQF
>TRBV27
ASSTVTRVYNEQF
>TRBV29-1
SALNTGELF
>TRBV12-2
ASRLVCSSGFPSGTQY
>TRBV9
ASSGGRGGRTDTQY
>TRBV4-2
ASSQAPAVSSYEQY
>TRBV30
AWSALAGGELF
>TRBV18
ASSPTVLAGRETQY
>TRBV5-5
ASSLSLDAGVPGNQPQH
>TRBV2
ASRLRSGEVDTQY
>TRBV30
AWSGQGGSYEQY
>TRBV7-2
ASSSQGGGVYNEQF
>TRBV6-4
ASNRRAFTY
>TRBV5-3
ARSSLNYEKQY
>TRBV18
ASSPWTGANEKLF
>TRBV13
ATKTRTARGYGYT
>TRBV4-2
ASSQRLAISGANVLT
>TRBV2
ASKGGWVQPQH
>TRBV15
ATSQGSGNTIY
>TRBV15
ATSRPGLDTPYGYT
>TRBV2
ASSGAGSNQPQH
>TRBV6-4
ASSQTGDIYGYT
>TRBV4-1
ASSQPGQGYEQY
>TRBV28
ASGTGGLGDTEAF
>TRBV5-4
ASSLPVANTEAF
>TRBV4-2
ASSQGTGTNTEAF
>TRBV5-4
ASRGQGSHEQY
>TRBV11-2
ASSRGTGIYEQY
>TRBV6-1
ATRTGVMVTPLH
>TRBV5-1
ASRTGGGDTQY
>TRBV5-8
ASSHQRGTGYPREQY
>TRBV30
AGGGLGGAGTDTQY
>TRBV6-1
ASSERRASGREEQY
>TRBV28
ASSLGRGAYNEQF
>TRBV5-4
ASSPEVWSTMVF
>TRBV6-1
ASSEGRGGNEQF
>TRBV10-3
AISRTGQETQY
>TRBV7-9
ASRGLVYVGYNEQF
>TRBV7-2
ASRAGTSLNEQF
>TRBV2
ASSGEPGELF
>TRBV2
ASNQDRSYEQY
>TRBV5-1
ASSLWAGEGETQY
>TRBV4-2
ASSQEGGEWAGGPYNEQF
>TRBV9
ASSVATTMTPLH
>TRBV28
ASSLDRGAEAF
>TRBV6-1
ASTRAGNYGYT
>TRBV28
ASSLLSGDYNEQF